The rows below give T cell receptor beta chains drawn from one sample of a study of patients and donors after allogeneic stem cell transplantation. TCRdb passed the RT-PCR reads through MiXCR, listing each CDR3 protein once. The table has some 880,000 distinct CDR3 sequences, under 20% seen once. The sample was blood, either unsorted or a sorted T cell fraction (not recorded which). The receptors here all came from a human donor who was either an allogeneic HSCT recipient or a stem cell or donor lymphocyte infusion donor (not recorded which). It is not recorded whose cells these are; they may come from a transplant donor. CDR3s include the opening cysteine and the closing phenylalanine or tryptophan. The order of the fields is D gene, clone size, V gene, J gene, CDR3 DNA, CDR3 protein. A D gene is named only where the DNA matches it firmly. Rows may omit the clone size; those that give it use once, few, many or a size class.

D gene: .
clone size: few
V gene: TRBV6-5
J gene: TRBJ2-6
CDR3 DNA: TGTGCCAGCAGTTTACCCGGGACTGGGGCCAACGTCCTGACTTTC
CDR3 protein: CASSLPGTGANVLTF

D gene: .
clone size: .
V gene: TRBV7-9
J gene: TRBJ2-3
CDR3 DNA: TGTGCCAGCAGCTTTATGAGCTTTTTAACAGATACGCAGTATTTT
CDR3 protein: CASSFMSFLTDTQYF

D gene: TRBD1
clone size: few
V gene: TRBV6-1
J gene: TRBJ2-1
CDR3 DNA: TGTGCCAGCAGTGAGCGGACAGGGGGAGGTTACAATGAGCAGTTCTTC
CDR3 protein: CASSERTGGGYNEQFF

D gene: TRBD2
clone size: .
V gene: TRBV11-2
J gene: TRBJ2-1
CDR3 DNA: TGTGCCAGCAGCTTAGTGGGACTAGCGGTCTTAATTTGGGATGAGCAGTTCTTC
CDR3 protein: CASSLVGLAVLIWDEQFF

D gene: TRBD2
clone size: few
V gene: TRBV6-5
J gene: TRBJ2-3
CDR3 DNA: TGTGCCAGCAGTTACACCCGGGACTACATCACAGATACGCAGTATTTT
CDR3 protein: CASSYTRDYITDTQYF

D gene: TRBD2
clone size: few
V gene: TRBV4-2
J gene: TRBJ2-7
CDR3 DNA: TGTGCCAGCAGCCGACCGGGGGGGGAAATCACAGAGGGCTACGAGCAGTACTTC
CDR3 protein: CASSRPGGEITEGYEQYF

D gene: .
clone size: .
V gene: TRBV12-3/TRBV12-4
J gene: TRBJ2-1
CDR3 DNA: TGTGCCAGCAGTCACATCCGGGGGGCGGTATACAATGAGCAGTTCTTC
CDR3 protein: CASSHIRGAVYNEQFF

D gene: .
clone size: many
V gene: TRBV20-1
J gene: TRBJ1-1
CDR3 DNA: TGCAGTGCTAGAGGACGTAGGAACACTGAAGCTTTCTTT
CDR3 protein: CSARGRRNTEAFF

D gene: .
clone size: few
V gene: TRBV7-9
J gene: TRBJ1-5
CDR3 DNA: TGTGCCAGCAGCCTAGGGACATCCGGGATAAGTCAGCCCCAGCATTTT
CDR3 protein: CASSLGTSGISQPQHF

D gene: TRBD1
clone size: few
V gene: TRBV20-1
J gene: TRBJ1-2
CDR3 DNA: TGCAGTGCACCGGGACAGGGGGCCCGTGGCTACACCTTC
CDR3 protein: CSAPGQGARGYTF

D gene: TRBD2
clone size: many
V gene: TRBV5-1
J gene: TRBJ2-1
CDR3 DNA: TGCGCCAGCAGCTCTCCGGGACTAGCGGGAGGAGGGGCTTACAATGAGCAGTTCTTC
CDR3 protein: CASSSPGLAGGGAYNEQFF

D gene: TRBD2
clone size: few
V gene: TRBV20-1
J gene: TRBJ2-7
CDR3 DNA: TGCAGTGCGGGCGATCCACTAGCGGGAAACTACGAGCAGTACTTC
CDR3 protein: CSAGDPLAGNYEQYF

D gene: .
clone size: .
V gene: TRBV11-3
J gene: TRBJ2-2
CDR3 DNA: TGTGCCAGCAGCCTTACGACTAGACGGGGGGAGCTGTTTTTT
CDR3 protein: CASSLTTRRGELFF

D gene: .
clone size: .
V gene: TRBV10-3
J gene: TRBJ2-5
CDR3 DNA: TGTGCCATCAGTGATGGAACCCAGTACTTC
CDR3 protein: CAISDGTQYF

D gene: TRBD1
clone size: few
V gene: TRBV20-1
J gene: TRBJ1-5
CDR3 DNA: TGCAGTGCTGTGGGACAGTTGAATCAGCCCCAGCATTTT
CDR3 protein: CSAVGQLNQPQHF

D gene: .
clone size: many
V gene: TRBV12-3/TRBV12-4
J gene: TRBJ2-7
CDR3 DNA: TGTGCCAGCAGTTTCGAACAGGTGGGCGAGCAGTACTTC
CDR3 protein: CASSFEQVGEQYF

D gene: .
clone size: .
V gene: TRBV2
J gene: TRBJ2-5
CDR3 DNA: TGTGCCAGCCAGGGGAGGGAGACCCAGTACTTC
CDR3 protein: CASQGRETQYF

D gene: .
clone size: few
V gene: TRBV4-3
J gene: TRBJ2-2
CDR3 DNA: TGCGCCAGCAGTCAAAGTATTGCGAACACCGGGGAGCTGTTTTTT
CDR3 protein: CASSQSIANTGELFF

D gene: .
clone size: many
V gene: TRBV24-1
J gene: TRBJ2-2
CDR3 DNA: TGTGCCACCAGTTCGGACAGACCGAACACCGGGGAGCTGTTTTTT
CDR3 protein: CATSSDRPNTGELFF

D gene: .
clone size: once
V gene: TRBV27
J gene: TRBJ1-6
CDR3 DNA: TGTGCCAGCAGTTCCACCAGGGACATCTGGGATAATTCACCCCTCCACTTT
CDR3 protein: CASSSTRDIWDNSPLHF

D gene: .
clone size: .
V gene: TRBV29-1
J gene: TRBJ2-3
CDR3 DNA: TGCAGCGTTGAATGGGTTAGGACAGATACGCAGTATTTT
CDR3 protein: CSVEWVRTDTQYF

D gene: .
clone size: many
V gene: TRBV7-9
J gene: TRBJ2-1
CDR3 DNA: TGTGCCAGCAGCTTAGGGGACTACAATGAGCAGTTCTTC
CDR3 protein: CASSLGDYNEQFF

D gene: TRBD1
clone size: .
V gene: TRBV15
J gene: TRBJ2-7
CDR3 DNA: TGTGCCACCAGCAGAGAAACCGGGACAGAGTACGAGCAGTACTTC
CDR3 protein: CATSRETGTEYEQYF

D gene: .
clone size: .
V gene: TRBV11-2
J gene: TRBJ2-5
CDR3 DNA: TGTGCCAGCACCTCCACAGGGAAGACCCAGTACTTC
CDR3 protein: CASTSTGKTQYF

D gene: TRBD1
clone size: .
V gene: TRBV3-1
J gene: TRBJ1-1
CDR3 DNA: TGTGCCAGCAGCGCCGAGGACAGGCGGAACACTGAAGCTTTCTTT
CDR3 protein: CASSAEDRRNTEAFF

D gene: TRBD1
clone size: .
V gene: TRBV5-6
J gene: TRBJ2-7
CDR3 DNA: TGTGCCAGCAGCTGGGCTCATCGGACAGGGTCCTACGAGCAGTACTTC
CDR3 protein: CASSWAHRTGSYEQYF

D gene: .
clone size: few
V gene: TRBV25-1
J gene: TRBJ1-1
CDR3 DNA: TGTGCCAGCAAATCCCCGGGGGCGCGGACTGAAGCTTTCTTT
CDR3 protein: CASKSPGARTEAFF

D gene: .
clone size: .
V gene: TRBV11-1
J gene: TRBJ2-7
CDR3 DNA: TGTGCCAGCAGCTTAGAATCGGCGGGCTTCTCCTACGAGCAGTACTTC
CDR3 protein: CASSLESAGFSYEQYF

D gene: TRBD2
clone size: few
V gene: TRBV7-6
J gene: TRBJ2-2
CDR3 DNA: TGTGCCAGCAGATACCCCGGGACTAGGGCCACCGGGGAGCTGTTTTTT
CDR3 protein: CASRYPGTRATGELFF

D gene: .
clone size: few
V gene: TRBV5-5
J gene: TRBJ2-2
CDR3 DNA: TGTGCCAGCAGCTTGGCGAGGGACCGGGAGCTGTTTTTT
CDR3 protein: CASSLARDRELFF

D gene: .
clone size: many
V gene: TRBV5-6
J gene: TRBJ1-2
CDR3 DNA: TGTGCCAGCAGCCCCAGGCAGGGCGGCTACACCTTC
CDR3 protein: CASSPRQGGYTF

D gene: .
clone size: few
V gene: TRBV5-1
J gene: TRBJ2-3
CDR3 DNA: TGCGCCAGCGAAGCACCCGGCACAGATACGCAGTATTTT
CDR3 protein: CASEAPGTDTQYF

D gene: TRBD2
clone size: .
V gene: TRBV12-5
J gene: TRBJ2-1
CDR3 DNA: TGTGCTAGTGGCCGGGGAGCGGGAGGTGGCTCCTACAATGAGCAGTTCTTC
CDR3 protein: CASGRGAGGGSYNEQFF

D gene: TRBD2
clone size: .
V gene: TRBV6-1
J gene: TRBJ2-3
CDR3 DNA: TGTGCCAGCCATCGACGGACTAGCGGGAGTGCTGGGTGCACAGATACGCAGTATTTT
CDR3 protein: CASHRRTSGSAGCTDTQYF

D gene: TRBD2
clone size: .
V gene: TRBV6-1
J gene: TRBJ2-3
CDR3 DNA: TGTGCCAGCAGTGAAGCGAATGGCCTAGCGGGGGGGCGTCGCACAGATACGCAGTATTTT
CDR3 protein: CASSEANGLAGGRRTDTQYF

D gene: TRBD1
clone size: .
V gene: TRBV11-3
J gene: TRBJ1-1
CDR3 DNA: TGTGCCAGCAGCTCAACCGGGACAGGGGCGGTCACTGAAGCTTTCTTT
CDR3 protein: CASSSTGTGAVTEAFF

D gene: .
clone size: .
V gene: TRBV10-3
J gene: TRBJ1-1
CDR3 DNA: TGTGCCATCAGTGAGTCGGGGGGCGCGAACACTGAAGCTTTCTTT
CDR3 protein: CAISESGGANTEAFF

D gene: .
clone size: .
V gene: TRBV30
J gene: TRBJ1-2
CDR3 DNA: TGTGCCTGCCCAAGGACTCGCGGCTATGGCTACACCTTC
CDR3 protein: CACPRTRGYGYTF

D gene: .
clone size: many
V gene: TRBV9
J gene: TRBJ2-1
CDR3 DNA: TGTGCCAGCAGCGTAGGTGGCGCGCCCGAGCAGTTCTTC
CDR3 protein: CASSVGGAPEQFF

D gene: .
clone size: .
V gene: TRBV5-1
J gene: TRBJ2-7
CDR3 DNA: TGCGCCAGCAGACGGACAGCCCCTTCTTACGAGCAGTACTTC
CDR3 protein: CASRRTAPSYEQYF

D gene: TRBD1
clone size: .
V gene: TRBV20-1
J gene: TRBJ2-7
CDR3 DNA: TGCAGTGCTAAGGATCGGCAGGGGGCCTCCTACGAGCAGTACTTC
CDR3 protein: CSAKDRQGASYEQYF

D gene: .
clone size: few
V gene: TRBV9
J gene: TRBJ2-1
CDR3 DNA: TGTGCCAGCAGCGTTCTAATCTACAATGAGCAGTTCTTC
CDR3 protein: CASSVLIYNEQFF

D gene: .
clone size: .
V gene: TRBV20-1
J gene: TRBJ2-5
CDR3 DNA: TGCAGTGCTAGAAGTCCGGGGGTAGAGACCCAGTACTTC
CDR3 protein: CSARSPGVETQYF

D gene: .
clone size: .
V gene: TRBV4-3
J gene: TRBJ1-1
CDR3 DNA: TGCGCCAGCAGCCAAGAGTCTGAGGTAGGGAACACTGAAGCTTTCTTT
CDR3 protein: CASSQESEVGNTEAFF

D gene: .
clone size: few
V gene: TRBV12-3/TRBV12-4
J gene: TRBJ2-3
CDR3 DNA: TGTGCCAGCGGCCCGGGACACCGACCCACTAGCACAGATACGCAGTATTTT
CDR3 protein: CASGPGHRPTSTDTQYF

D gene: .
clone size: .
V gene: TRBV29-1
J gene: TRBJ1-2
CDR3 DNA: TGCAGCGTCCCAAGCCGGGGCCACTATGGCTACACCTTC
CDR3 protein: CSVPSRGHYGYTF

D gene: TRBD2
clone size: few
V gene: TRBV28
J gene: TRBJ2-7
CDR3 DNA: TGTGCCAGCAGTAAAACTAGCGGGAGCTCACGCGAGCAGTACTTC
CDR3 protein: CASSKTSGSSREQYF

D gene: TRBD2
clone size: once
V gene: TRBV30
J gene: TRBJ2-7
CDR3 DNA: TGTGCCTGGAGTGTTCGCGGACTAGCGGTCACCTACGAGCAGTACTTC
CDR3 protein: CAWSVRGLAVTYEQYF

D gene: .
clone size: .
V gene: TRBV20-1
J gene: TRBJ1-5
CDR3 DNA: TGCAGTGCAAATGACGGGCCGGGTTTGGCCCAGCATTTT
CDR3 protein: CSANDGPGLAQHF

D gene: .
clone size: .
V gene: TRBV2
J gene: TRBJ2-7
CDR3 DNA: TGTGCCAGCAATGAGGATTACTACGAGCAGTACTTC
CDR3 protein: CASNEDYYEQYF

D gene: TRBD1
clone size: few
V gene: TRBV24-1
J gene: TRBJ2-7
CDR3 DNA: TGTGCCACCAGGGGACAGGGAGGCGAGCAGTACTTC
CDR3 protein: CATRGQGGEQYF

D gene: .
clone size: many
V gene: TRBV9
J gene: TRBJ1-4
CDR3 DNA: TGTGCCAGCAGCCCTCGTGGAGGCCCAGAAAAACTGTTTTTT
CDR3 protein: CASSPRGGPEKLFF

D gene: .
clone size: .
V gene: TRBV12-3/TRBV12-4
J gene: TRBJ1-2
CDR3 DNA: TGTGCCAGCAGCCCTCGACCGAGGAACTATGGCTACACCTTC
CDR3 protein: CASSPRPRNYGYTF

D gene: .
clone size: few
V gene: TRBV2
J gene: TRBJ2-2
CDR3 DNA: TGTGCCAGCAGTGAAGCGCTTAGTGGACTTACCGGGGAGCTGTTTTTT
CDR3 protein: CASSEALSGLTGELFF

D gene: TRBD1
clone size: .
V gene: TRBV7-3
J gene: TRBJ2-7
CDR3 DNA: TGTGCCAGCAGTAGGACGGGACAGGGAAGCGAGCAGTACTTC
CDR3 protein: CASSRTGQGSEQYF